A selection of T cell receptor beta chains follows, all from one sample in a study of cytomegalovirus exposure and HLA in healthy donors. Using immunoSEQ multiplex PCR, the repertoire was profiled, and TCRdb retains in-frame clones only, with some absent. The sample holds 180,000 or so clones; around nine tenths are singletons and the top ten take roughly 7%. The source material was PBMCs. The receptors shown here come from a man younger than 40 in good health and CMV-seropositive. The CDR3 runs from the conserved cysteine through the conserved F or W. The order of the fields is CDR3 protein, CDR3 DNA, D gene, J gene, CDR3 length, clone size, V gene. The D gene is left open where the match is weak. Size is omitted from some rows. Given values are once, few, many or a class for expanded clones.

CARSWGLREEGKEQYF | TGTGCCAGAAGCTGGGGGTTGCGGGAGGAGGGGAAGGAGCAGTACTTC | TRBD2 | TRBJ2-7 | 16 | - | TRBV5-3
CASSYEGGVNTGELFF | TGTGCCAGCAGTTACGAAGGGGGCGTGAACACCGGGGAGCTGTTTTTT | TRBD1 | TRBJ2-2 | 16 | - | TRBV6-5
CASSRDPPSGNYNEQFF | TGCGCCAGCAGCCGGGACCCACCTAGCGGGAACTACAATGAGCAGTTCTTC | TRBD2 | TRBJ2-1 | 17 | - | TRBV4-1
CASRLAENTGELFF | TGTGCCAGCAGGCTAGCGGAGAACACCGGGGAGCTGTTTTTT | TRBD2 | TRBJ2-2 | 14 | - | TRBV28
CASTLGGFQPQHF | TGTGCCAGCACCCTGGGAGGGTTTCAGCCCCAGCATTTT | - | TRBJ1-5 | 13 | - | TRBV2
CAWSPGRGWNQPQHF | TGTGCCTGGAGTCCAGGGAGGGGTTGGAATCAGCCCCAGCATTTT | - | TRBJ1-5 | 15 | - | TRBV30
CASSQNREINEQYF | TGCGCCAGCAGCCAAAACAGGGAAATCAACGAGCAGTACTTC | - | TRBJ2-7 | 14 | - | TRBV5-1
CASSFSPGVLPTQETQYF | TGCGCCAGCAGTTTCTCCCCAGGGGTCCTCCCTACCCAAGAGACCCAGTACTTC | - | TRBJ2-5 | 18 | - | TRBV5-1
CASSGTSGSSDTQYF | TGTGCCAGCAGCGGCACTAGCGGGAGTTCAGATACGCAGTATTTT | TRBD2 | TRBJ2-3 | 15 | few | TRBV7-6
CASSLGTYQPQHF | TGTGCCAGCAGCCTCGGGACGTATCAGCCCCAGCATTTT | - | TRBJ1-5 | 13 | - | TRBV5-6
CASSLPDRGRYEQYF | TGTGCCAGCAGCCTCCCCGACAGGGGGAGGTACGAGCAGTACTTC | TRBD1 | TRBJ2-7 | 15 | - | TRBV7-2